The clone carrying this T cell receptor beta chain was observed a handful of times. This sample was taken from a study of response to subunit inactivated influenza vaccine. The ends were cut back, 6 bases at V and 0 bases at J, with 14 bases in the middle. The CDR3 consists of 16 residues. Germline V gene lookup returns CDR1 MNHNS and CDR2 SASEGT. In TCRdb, the RT-PCR reads were re-called with MiXCR into one record per CDR3 protein. The sample records 590,000 or so distinct CDR3 sequences, 11% to 15% being singletons. The chain has TRBV6-1 and TRBJ2-2; D is perhaps TRBD2 (5 bases). This receptor was obtained from a man aged 50 to 59 who received an inactivated influenza vaccine. Sequenced material: PBMCs from blood, taken around 14 days before vaccination. This chain's CDR3 is CASRPGLSPNTGELFF. The CDR3 bases are TGTGCCAGCAGACCCGGACTGTCTCCGAACACCGGGGAGCTGTTTTTT.